This T cell receptor beta chain comes out of a study of T cells expressing NK-cell markers. Study as a whole: Among eight sequenced donors, seven carried HCMV seropositivity while one was seronegative.

The CDR3 length is 16 residues. From germline, CDR1 is LNHNV and CDR2 YYDKDF (reference sequence). TCRdb derives one entry per CDR3 protein from the 5' RACE reads, leaving out DNA. The listing records about 410,000 distinct CDR3 sequences. This receptor was identified in a woman between 45 and 65 years old in good health. The chain joins TRBV15 to TRBJ2-6. Sequenced sample: blood T cells: a sorted CD56 or NKG2C T cell subset, CD4+ or CD8+ T cells, or bulk PBMC T cells (not recorded which). The chain's CDR3 is CATSRERDTGANVLTF.